The next 9 T cell receptor beta chains were all read from a single sample in a study of blood T cell repertoires in COVID-19. Data came from immunoSEQ multiplex PCR; TCRdb stores just in-frame clones and leaves some out. The sample contains 50,000 to 65,000 clones, roughly four fifths of which appear only once. Sequencing used peripheral blood. These receptors were obtained from an older woman with acute or convalescent COVID-19.

The chain recombines TRBV5-5 with TRBJ1-1; 8 nucleotides match TRBD1. Germline V CDR1 and CDR2: SGHKS, YYEKEE (reference sequence). The trim removed 4 bases at V and 1 base at J, leaving 12 bases unmatched. The CDR3 has 17 residues. The CDR3 here is CASSPDRGSFRNTEAFF. The CDR3 DNA reads TGTGCCAGCAGCCCTGACAGGGGAAGTTTTAGGAACACTGAAGCTTTCTTT.

This rearrangement joins TRBV6-6 to TRBJ2-7; 11 bases align to TRBD1. Germline trimming cut 5 bases from V and 5 bases from J; bases unmatched to any gene: 5. The germline V gene has CDR1 MNHNY and CDR2 SVGAGI (reference sequence). The CDR3 contains 14 residues. DNA of the CDR3: TGTGCCAGCAGTCAGGACAGGGGGCTGGACGAGCAGTACTTC. Protein product: CASSQDRGLDEQYF.

The V call is TRBV4-2, the J call TRBJ2-2; 9 bases fit TRBD2. Germline values: CDR1 LGHNA, CDR2 YNFKEQ. CDR3 length: 17 residues. V lost 0 bases and J lost 6; bases outside the gene matches: 8. The CDR3 sequence is CASSQDPSGKRAGELFF. CDR3 coding DNA: TGTGCCAGCAGCCAAGATCCTAGCGGGAAGAGAGCCGGGGAGCTGTTTTTT.

The chain employs TRBV27 and TRBJ2-1, with TRBD1 matching over 7 bases. The germline CDR1 and CDR2 sequences are MNHEY and SMNVEV (reference sequence). The CDR3 is made up of 15 amino acids. Trimming removed 1 base from V and 5 bases from J; junction bases left unmatched: 5. DNA of the CDR3: TGTGCCAGCAGTTTATATGGACAGGCCAACAATGAGCAGTTCTTC. Encoded protein: CASSLYGQANNEQFF.

This clone has a single count. The V and J genes are TRBV18 and TRBJ2-7; tentative D call: TRBD2 (6 bases). The CDR3 covers 12 residues. Germline CDR1 KGHSH, CDR2 LQKENI. Trimming left V 3 bases short and J 6 bases short, with 9 bases between. As DNA, the CDR3 is TGTGCCAGCTCACCTCTCGGGGGCGAGCAGTACTTC. Protein sequence: CASSPLGGEQYF.

This clone was recorded only once. This sequence joins TRBV6-5 and TRBJ1-3; 7 nucleotides line up with TRBD1. The CDR3 spans 15 residues. CDR1 and CDR2 (germline): MNHEY, SVGAGI. V trimming: 4 bases; J trimming: 0 bases; junction bases outside the gene matches: 3. In DNA, the CDR3 is TGTGCCAGCAGTTTCCGGGACAGCTCTGGAAACACCATATATTTT. The encoded protein is CASSFRDSSGNTIYF.

The V call is TRBV11-2, the J call TRBJ2-3; 10 nucleotides agree with TRBD2. This CDR3 is 17 amino acids long. V gave up 1 base and J gave up 5 bases; unmatched junction bases: 9. The germline V gene has CDR1 SGHAT and CDR2 FQNNGV. The CDR3 loop reads CASSLVPGLAALDTQYF. CDR3 sequence (DNA): TGTGCCAGCAGCTTAGTACCCGGACTAGCGGCCTTAGATACGCAGTATTTT.

This clone was observed a few times. The chain combines TRBV19 with TRBJ2-1; tentatively, D is TRBD1 (6 bases). Trimming took 5 bases from V and 0 from J, leaving 14 bases between them. Germline values: CDR1 LNHDA, CDR2 SQIVND (reference sequence). This CDR3 has 16 residues. CDR3 region: CASSPLGRGSYNEQFF. CDR3 DNA: TGTGCCAGTAGTCCCCTCGGCAGGGGCTCCTACAATGAGCAGTTCTTC.

The chain is built from TRBV27 and TRBJ2-7; TRBD1 matches 10 bases. Trimming took 9 bases from V and 12 from J; bases not matched to a gene: 2. Germline CDR1 is MNHEY and CDR2 is SMNVEV (reference sequence). The CDR3 sequence is 9 residues long. Here the CDR3 reads CASGQGGYF. In DNA form, the CDR3 reads TGTGCCAGTGGACAGGGGGGGTACTTC.